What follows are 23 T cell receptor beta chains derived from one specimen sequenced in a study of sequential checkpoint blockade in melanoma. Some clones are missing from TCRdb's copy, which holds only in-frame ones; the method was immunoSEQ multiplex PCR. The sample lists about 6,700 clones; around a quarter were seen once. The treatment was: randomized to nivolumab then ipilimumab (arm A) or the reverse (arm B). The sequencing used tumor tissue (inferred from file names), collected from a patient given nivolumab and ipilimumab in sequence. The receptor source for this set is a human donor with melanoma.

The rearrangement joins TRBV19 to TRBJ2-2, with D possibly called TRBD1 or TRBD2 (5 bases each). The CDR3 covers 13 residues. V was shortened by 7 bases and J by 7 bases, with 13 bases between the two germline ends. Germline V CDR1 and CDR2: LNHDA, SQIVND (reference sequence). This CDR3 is CASNPWGSGELFF. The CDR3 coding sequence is TGTGCCAGTAACCCTTGGGGGAGCGGGGAGCTGTTTTTT.

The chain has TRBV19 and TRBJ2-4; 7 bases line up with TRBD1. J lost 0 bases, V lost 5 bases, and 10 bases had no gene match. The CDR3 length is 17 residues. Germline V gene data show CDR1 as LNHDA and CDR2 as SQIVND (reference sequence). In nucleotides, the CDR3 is TGTGCCAGTAGTTACCGGGACAGCTATCTAGCCAAAAACATTCAGTACTTC. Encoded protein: CASSYRDSYLAKNIQYF.

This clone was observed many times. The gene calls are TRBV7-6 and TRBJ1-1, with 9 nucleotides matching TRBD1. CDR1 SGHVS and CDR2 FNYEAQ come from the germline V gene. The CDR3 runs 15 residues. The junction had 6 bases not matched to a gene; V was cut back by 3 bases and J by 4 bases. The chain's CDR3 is CASSFGQGIRTEAFF. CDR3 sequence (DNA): TGTGCCAGCAGCTTCGGACAGGGGATTCGCACTGAAGCTTTCTTT.

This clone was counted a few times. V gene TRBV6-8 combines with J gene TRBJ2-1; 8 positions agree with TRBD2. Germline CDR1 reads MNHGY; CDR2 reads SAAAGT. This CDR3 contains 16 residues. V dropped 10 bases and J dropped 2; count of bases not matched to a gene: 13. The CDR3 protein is CATNPMAGGAYNEQFF. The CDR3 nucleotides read TGTGCCACCAACCCTATGGCGGGAGGAGCCTACAATGAGCAGTTCTTC.

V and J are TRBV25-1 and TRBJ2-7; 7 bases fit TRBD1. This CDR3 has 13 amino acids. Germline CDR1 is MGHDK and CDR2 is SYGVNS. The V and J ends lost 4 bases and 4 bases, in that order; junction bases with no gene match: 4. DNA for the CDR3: TGTGCCAGCAGTGGAGGGACAGTGTACGAGCAGTACGTC. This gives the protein CASSGGTVYEQYV.

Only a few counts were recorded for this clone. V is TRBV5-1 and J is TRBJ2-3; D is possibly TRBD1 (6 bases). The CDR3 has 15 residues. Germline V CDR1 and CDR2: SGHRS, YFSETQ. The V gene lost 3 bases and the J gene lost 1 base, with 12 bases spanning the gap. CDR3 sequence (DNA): TGCGCCAGCAGCTCGCAGTGGGGGCGCACAGATACGCAGTATTTT. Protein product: CASSSQWGRTDTQYF.

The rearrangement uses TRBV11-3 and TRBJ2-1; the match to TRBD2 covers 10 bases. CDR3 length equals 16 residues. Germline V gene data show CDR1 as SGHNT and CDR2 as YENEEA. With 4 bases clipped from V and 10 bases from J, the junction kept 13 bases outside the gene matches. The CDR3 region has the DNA TGTGCCAGCAGCTCGCAACGAGCGGGAGGGTTGGCGGAGCAGTTCTTC. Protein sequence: CASSSQRAGGLAEQFF.

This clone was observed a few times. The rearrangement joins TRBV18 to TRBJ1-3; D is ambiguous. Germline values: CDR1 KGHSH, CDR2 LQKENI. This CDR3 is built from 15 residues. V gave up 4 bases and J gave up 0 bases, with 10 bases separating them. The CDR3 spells CASSLKFNSGNTIYF. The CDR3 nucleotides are TGTGCCAGCTCACTTAAATTTAACTCTGGAAACACCATATATTTT.

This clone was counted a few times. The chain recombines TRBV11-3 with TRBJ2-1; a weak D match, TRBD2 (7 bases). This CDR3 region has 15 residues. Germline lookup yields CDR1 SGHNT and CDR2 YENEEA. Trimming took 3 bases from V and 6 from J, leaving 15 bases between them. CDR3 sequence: CASSLEVGGANEQFF. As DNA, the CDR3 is TGTGCCAGCAGCTTGGAGGTTGGGGGGGCCAATGAGCAGTTCTTC. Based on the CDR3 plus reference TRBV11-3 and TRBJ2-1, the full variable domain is EAGVVQSPRYKIIEKKQPVAFWCNPISGHNTLYWYLQNLGQGPELLIRYENEEAVDDSQLPKDRFSAERLKGVDSTLKIQPAELGDSAVYLCASSLEVGGANEQFFGPGTRLTVL.

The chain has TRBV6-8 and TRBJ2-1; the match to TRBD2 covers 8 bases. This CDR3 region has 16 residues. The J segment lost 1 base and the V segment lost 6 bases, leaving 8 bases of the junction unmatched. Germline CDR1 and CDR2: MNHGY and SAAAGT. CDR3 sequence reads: CASSLAGAISYNEQFF. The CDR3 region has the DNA TGTGCCAGCAGCCTAGCGGGTGCCATATCCTACAATGAGCAGTTCTTC.

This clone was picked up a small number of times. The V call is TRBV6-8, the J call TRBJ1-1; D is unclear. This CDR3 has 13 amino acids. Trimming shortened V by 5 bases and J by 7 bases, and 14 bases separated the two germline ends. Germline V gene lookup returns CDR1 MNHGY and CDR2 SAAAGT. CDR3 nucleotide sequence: TGTGCCAGCAGTGCATTTCGTACGAGTGAAGCTTTCTTT. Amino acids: CASSAFRTSEAFF.

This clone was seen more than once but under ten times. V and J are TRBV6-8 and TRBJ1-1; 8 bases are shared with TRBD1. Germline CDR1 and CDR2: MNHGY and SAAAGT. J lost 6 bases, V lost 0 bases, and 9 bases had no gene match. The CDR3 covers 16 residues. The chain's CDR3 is CASSYSRAGGGPEAFF. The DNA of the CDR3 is TGTGCCAGCAGTTACTCGAGGGCAGGGGGCGGGCCTGAAGCTTTCTTT.

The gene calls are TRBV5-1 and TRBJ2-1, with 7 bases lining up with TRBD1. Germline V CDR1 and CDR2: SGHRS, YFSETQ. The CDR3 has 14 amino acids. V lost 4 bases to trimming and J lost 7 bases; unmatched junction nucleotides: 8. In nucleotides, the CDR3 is TGCGCCAGCAGCCGATCGGGACAGACTAATGAGCAGTTCTTC. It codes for CASSRSGQTNEQFF.

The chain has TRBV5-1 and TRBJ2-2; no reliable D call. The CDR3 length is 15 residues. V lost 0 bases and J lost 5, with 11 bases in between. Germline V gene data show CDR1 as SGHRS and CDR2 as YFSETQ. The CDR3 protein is CASSLVLRSTGELFF. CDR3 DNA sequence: TGCGCCAGCAGCTTGGTATTGAGGAGTACCGGGGAGCTGTTTTTT.

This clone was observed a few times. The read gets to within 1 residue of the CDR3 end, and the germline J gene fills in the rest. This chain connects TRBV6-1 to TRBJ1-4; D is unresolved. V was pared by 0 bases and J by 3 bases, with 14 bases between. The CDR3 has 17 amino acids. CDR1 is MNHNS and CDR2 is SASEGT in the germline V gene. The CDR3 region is CASSEAFLRTANEKLFF. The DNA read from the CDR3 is TGTGCCAGCAGTGAAGCGTTTTTGAGGACGGCTAATGAAAAACTGTTT.

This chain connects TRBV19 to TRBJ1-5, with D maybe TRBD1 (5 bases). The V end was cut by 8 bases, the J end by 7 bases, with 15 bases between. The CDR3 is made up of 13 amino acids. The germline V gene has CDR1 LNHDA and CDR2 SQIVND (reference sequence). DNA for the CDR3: TGTGCCAGTTGGGGCCAAAGGGTGCAGCCCCAGCATTTT. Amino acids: CASWGQRVQPQHF.

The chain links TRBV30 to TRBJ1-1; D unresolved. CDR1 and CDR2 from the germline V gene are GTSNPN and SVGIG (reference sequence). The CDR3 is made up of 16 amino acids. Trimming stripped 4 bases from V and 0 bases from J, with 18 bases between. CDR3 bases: TGTGCCTGGACTCTAACGAGGGCCCTAGTGAACACTGAAGCTTTCTTT. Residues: CAWTLTRALVNTEAFF.

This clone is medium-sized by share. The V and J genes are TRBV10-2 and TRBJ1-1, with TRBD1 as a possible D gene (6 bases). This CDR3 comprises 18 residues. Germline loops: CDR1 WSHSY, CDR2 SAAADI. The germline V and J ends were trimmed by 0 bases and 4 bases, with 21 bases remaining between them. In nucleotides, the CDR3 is TGCGCCAGCAGTGAGTCGAGGGACACCAGAAAAGTGGGCACTGAAGCTTTCTTT. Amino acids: CASSESRDTRKVGTEAFF.

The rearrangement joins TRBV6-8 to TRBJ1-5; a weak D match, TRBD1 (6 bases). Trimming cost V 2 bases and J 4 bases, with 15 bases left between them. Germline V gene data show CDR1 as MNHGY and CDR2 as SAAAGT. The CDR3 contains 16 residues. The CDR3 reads CASSYPTGIQNQPQHF. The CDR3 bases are TGTGCCAGCAGTTACCCTACAGGGATACAGAATCAGCCCCAGCATTTT.

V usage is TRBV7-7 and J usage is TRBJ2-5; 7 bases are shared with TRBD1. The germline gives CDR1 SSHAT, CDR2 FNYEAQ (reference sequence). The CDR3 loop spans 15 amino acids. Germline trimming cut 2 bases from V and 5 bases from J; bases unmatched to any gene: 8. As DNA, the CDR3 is TGTGCCAGCAGCTTAAACAGGGGCGCCCCCGAGACCCAGTACTTC. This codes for CASSLNRGAPETQYF. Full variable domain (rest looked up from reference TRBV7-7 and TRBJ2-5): GAGVSQSPRYKVTKRGQDVTLRCDPISSHATLYWYQQALGQGPEFLTYFNYEAQPDKSGLPSDRFSAERPEGSISTLTIQRTEQRDSAMYRCASSLNRGAPETQYFGPGTRLLVL.

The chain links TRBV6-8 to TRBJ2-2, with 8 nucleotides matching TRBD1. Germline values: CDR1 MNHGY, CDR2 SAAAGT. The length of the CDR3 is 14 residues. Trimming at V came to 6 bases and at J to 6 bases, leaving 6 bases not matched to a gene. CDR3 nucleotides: TGTGCCAGCAGATTACAGGGGGGTTCCGGGGAGCTGTTTTTT. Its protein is CASRLQGGSGELFF.

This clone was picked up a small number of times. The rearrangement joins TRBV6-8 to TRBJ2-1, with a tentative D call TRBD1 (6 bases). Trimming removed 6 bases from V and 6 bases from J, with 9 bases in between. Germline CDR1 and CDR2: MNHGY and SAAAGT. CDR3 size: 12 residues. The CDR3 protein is CASRNRVNEQFF. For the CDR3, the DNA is TGTGCCAGCAGGAACAGGGTCAATGAGCAGTTCTTC.

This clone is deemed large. The CDR3 here is CASSVTSGIIHEQFF. The CDR3 bases are TGCGCCAGCAGTGTGACTAGCGGGATTATCCATGAGCAGTTCTTC. The chain is built from TRBV5-1 and TRBJ2-1; 11 bases match TRBD2. The V segment lost 5 bases and the J segment 8 bases; nucleotides outside the gene matches: 9. Germline-derived CDR1 and CDR2 are SGHRS and YFSETQ. The CDR3 contains 15 residues.